This T cell receptor beta chain was documented in a study of Ad26.COV2.S vaccination and SARS-CoV-2 variants. Study summary: The donor belonged to the COV1001 Ad26.COV2.S trial arm.

Germline CDR1 is LGHNT and CDR2 is FRNRAP. With 2 bases removed from V and 4 bases from J, the gap between germline ends came to 10 bases. CDR3 length: 14 residues. The treatment is: some 20 received Ad26.COV2.S at low or high dose, single or two shots; a few received placebo; per-sample allocation not given. At day 63 after the first vaccine or placebo injection, samples were drawn. This clone occurred once. Here immunoSEQ multiplex PCR was the method, and the copy in TCRdb shows in-frame clones only, minus some. The sample lists just over 350,000 clones, more than 75% occurring once. The chain links TRBV12-5 to TRBJ2-3, with TRBD2 as a possible D gene (5 bases). The source is a person between 18 and 65 years old who received the Ad26.COV2.S COVID-19 vaccine or a placebo. The sequencing here drew on peripheral blood, taken in a trial of Ad26.COV2.S vaccine versus placebo. CDR3 residues: CASGLWGAADTQYF. DNA for the CDR3: TGTGCTAGTGGTTTGTGGGGAGCCGCAGATACGCAGTATTTT. Together with reference TRBV12-5 and TRBJ2-3, the CDR3 gives the full variable domain: DARVTQTPRHKVTEMGQEVTMRCQPILGHNTVFWYRQTMMQGLELLAYFRNRAPLDDSGMPKDRFSAEMPDATLATLKIQPSEPRDSAVYFCASGLWGAADTQYFGPGTRLTVL.